Described below is a single T cell receptor (beta chain) sequence and its context. A multiplex PCR was run with 60 Vbeta primers and 13 Jbeta primers. Original handling: Later, an analysis found approximately 80 million unique TCR beta chains, and about 10 million of these were shared. Assay used: immunoSEQ multiplex PCR; TCRdb lists only in-frame clones, some missing. V and J calls and clone size are as listed in that table; D and trimming were resolved from the DNA. The sample yields under 200,000 clones, over 65% seen once. The germline gives CDR1 MNHNS, CDR2 SASEGT. This CDR3 is built from 15 residues. The germline V and J ends were trimmed by 2 bases and 0 bases, with 10 bases remaining between them. When sampled, the donors appeared nominally healthy, though they likely had unrecorded immune exposures. The data belong to a study of cytomegalovirus exposure and HLA in healthy donors.

Source material: PBMCs. The chain couples TRBV6-1 to TRBJ1-1; the D gene is possibly TRBD1 (5 bases). The receptor comes from a woman in her thirties in good health and CMV-seronegative. CDR3 nucleotide sequence: TGTGCCAGCAGTGAATTTGGGGGGATGAACACTGAAGCTTTCTTT. Amino acids: CASSEFGGMNTEAFF.